This TCR beta chain appears in the sequencing data of a study of T cell repertoires in cytomegalovirus infection. Study information: Peptides in the study included HLA-C-restricted and HLA-B-restricted CMV epitopes. Matching HLA type and CMV infection were both indicated by public TCR beta signatures.

Details on this clonotype: Its cognate antigen is unknown.

V lost 0 bases to trimming and J lost 6 bases, with 15 bases between them. This CDR3 is 16 amino acids long. CDR1 is MNHEY and CDR2 is SVGEGT in the germline V gene. Broader study findings: Cumulative public TCR beta family frequency identified carriers of CMV plus the relevant HLA. CMV-specific TCR beta clonotypes restricted by HLA-C dominated the ex vivo response.

TCRdb analysed the reads with MiXCR anew, one entry per CDR3 protein. The table has about 310,000 distinct CDR3 sequences, 20% to 30% seen once. This chain links TRBV6-2 or TRBV6-3 with TRBJ2-1, with D possibly matching TRBD2 (6 bases). Here the sequenced sample was cultured PBMCs, taken from culture after CMV antigen stimulation. The clonotype comes from a human donor in good health (CMV status not recorded). Some clones in this sample may be carry-over from other donors' samples. The CDR3 region has the DNA TGTGCCAGCAGTTACTCGCGCGGGAAAGAGTTCAATGAGCAGTTCTTC. Encoded protein: CASSYSRGKEFNEQFF.